The 28 T cell receptor beta chains in this list originate from one sample, sequenced in a study of blood T cell repertoires in COVID-19. TCRdb's table, derived via immunoSEQ multiplex PCR, lists solely in-frame clones and lacks some. The sample holds under 250,000 clones, roughly nine tenths seen once. Sequenced: PBMCs or T cells enriched from blood (not recorded which). These receptors originate from a woman aged 25-40 years with acute COVID-19.

The DNA for the CDR3 is TGTGCCAGCAGCTTGGGAGTGACCACTGAAGCTTTCTTT. Its translation: CASSLGVTTEAFF. The chain uses TRBV7-8 and TRBJ1-1; D gene ambiguous. In germline, CDR1 is SGHVS, CDR2 FQNEAQ. CDR3 length: 13 residues. V was cut by 3 bases and J by 4 bases, with 9 bases left in between.

V and J are TRBV30 and TRBJ1-1; D perhaps matches TRBD1 (5 bases). The V end lost 1 base, the J end lost 4 bases, and 10 bases lay between the germline ends. The CDR3 sequence is 13 residues long. Germline V CDR1 and CDR2: GTSNPN, SVGIG (reference sequence). CDR3 region: CAWSDLGGTEAFF. The CDR3 coding sequence is TGTGCCTGGAGTGACTTGGGGGGCACTGAAGCTTTCTTT.

The J gene is TRBJ1-1, the V gene TRBV6-2 or TRBV6-3; D is uncertain. The CDR3 contains 14 residues. Trimming pared 2 bases from V and 0 bases from J, leaving 7 bases between. Germline assignment: CDR1 MNHEY and CDR2 SVGEGT. The CDR3 sequence is CASSYPQLNTEAFF. Written as DNA, the CDR3 is TGTGCCAGCAGTTACCCACAGCTGAACACTGAAGCTTTCTTT.

This clone appeared once. This chain joins TRBV5-6 and TRBJ2-7; TRBD1 aligns across 8 bases. The CDR3 has 15 amino acids. The trim removed 1 base at V and 3 bases at J, leaving 6 bases unmatched. The germline CDR1 and CDR2 sequences are SGHDT and YYEEEE. CDR3 coding DNA: TGTGCCAGCAGCTTGAAGTTGGACAGGGACTACGAGCAGTACTTC. This encodes CASSLKLDRDYEQYF.

This rearrangement joins TRBV7-2 to TRBJ2-5, with 7 bases matching TRBD2. This CDR3 spans 16 amino acids. CDR1 and CDR2 (germline): SGHTA, FQGNSA. J lost 2 bases, V lost 5 bases, and 11 bases had no gene match. The CDR3 is CASSPAGGGGQETQYF. The CDR3 DNA is TGTGCCAGCAGCCCGGCAGGCGGGGGTGGTCAAGAGACCCAGTACTTC.

V and J are TRBV3-1 (or the pseudogene TRBV3-2) and TRBJ2-3; possible D gene TRBD1, 6 bases. Per the germline V gene, CDR1 is LGHDT and CDR2 is YNNKEL (reference sequence). The length of the CDR3 is 15 residues. V gave up 3 bases and J gave up 2 bases, with 12 bases separating them. In nucleotides, the CDR3 is TGTGCCAGCAGCCATGGGGGCCGTTCCACAGATACGCAGTATTTT. It codes for CASSHGGRSTDTQYF.

The chain uses TRBV4-1 and TRBJ2-3; D perhaps matches TRBD1 (6 bases). V gave up 0 bases and J gave up 1 base, with 11 bases separating them. The CDR3 is made up of 16 amino acids. Germline V gene sequence: CDR1 MGHRA, CDR2 YSYEKL. The CDR3 DNA reads as TGCGCCAGCAGCCAAGATCGGGCAGGGGGCACAGATACGCAGTATTTT. Protein: CASSQDRAGGTDTQYF.

This sequence joins TRBV14 and TRBJ2-1, with TRBD2 matching 12 bases. Germline V gives CDR1 SGHDN, CDR2 FVKESK. Trimming took 4 bases from V and 8 from J; bases not matched to a gene: 9. The CDR3 consists of 16 residues. This chain's CDR3 is CASSRLLAGGFHEQFF. The CDR3 DNA sequence: TGTGCCAGCAGCCGCCTACTAGCGGGGGGCTTCCATGAGCAGTTCTTC.

This chain joins TRBV9 and TRBJ1-1; TRBD1 agrees at 7 bases. Trimming cost V 5 bases and J 0 bases; bases outside gene matches: 13. The germline CDR1 and CDR2 sequences are SGDLS and YYNGEE. The CDR3 runs 17 residues. As DNA, the CDR3 is TGTGCCAGCAGTCGCCCCAGGACAGGCGAGATGAACACTGAAGCTTTCTTT. Its translation: CASSRPRTGEMNTEAFF. Full variable domain (remainder filled in from reference TRBV9 and TRBJ1-1): DSGVTQTPKHLITATGQRVTLRCSPRSGDLSVYWYQQSLDQGLQFLIQYYNGEERAKGNILERFSAQQFPDLHSELNLSSLELGDSALYFCASSRPRTGEMNTEAFFGQGTRLTVV.

The chain couples TRBV19 to TRBJ2-3; D is perhaps TRBD1 (6 bases). CDR1 is LNHDA, CDR2 SQIVND, per germline (reference sequence). V was trimmed by 4 bases and J by 2 bases, leaving 13 bases between them. CDR3 length: 15 residues. The CDR3 DNA reads as TGTGCCAGTAGTAGACAGGTTGGAGACACAGATACGCAGTATTTT. It is translated as CASSRQVGDTDTQYF.

The CDR3, as DNA: TGTGCCAGCAGCTTAGGTCCGGGAGAGGACTATGGCTACACCTTC. This codes for CASSLGPGEDYGYTF. The chain employs TRBV7-9 and TRBJ1-2; D gene uncertain. This CDR3 has 15 amino acids. Germline CDR1 reads SEHNR; CDR2 reads FQNEAQ (reference sequence). The V end was cut by 1 base, the J end by 3 bases, with 12 bases between.

This chain joins TRBV6-1 and TRBJ2-1; D is ambiguous. The CDR3 sequence is 14 residues long. CDR1 is MNHNS, CDR2 SASEGT, per germline. The V end was cut by 1 base, the J end by 2 bases, with 6 bases between. For the CDR3, the DNA is TGTGCCAGCAGTGAAGGGGCCGCCTACAATGAGCAGTTCTTC. It is translated as CASSEGAAYNEQFF.

Regarding this clone: Relative to the germline gene, one junction end is altered; a read error may explain this. V usage is TRBV6-2 or TRBV6-3 and J usage is TRBJ1-2; D unresolved. The CDR3 runs to 11 residues. Germline lookup yields CDR1 MNHEY and CDR2 SVGEGT. The DNA of the CDR3 is TGTGCCAGCAGTTATACGGGAGAGCCCCTCTTC. Amino acids: CASSYTGEPLF.

CDR3 DNA sequence: TGTGCCAGCAGCTCACAAGGTGCGGGTACAGAGGAGACCCAGTACTTC. Its translation: CASSSQGAGTEETQYF. The chain has TRBV5-4 and TRBJ2-5; the D gene is possibly TRBD2 (5 bases). Trimming removed 3 bases from V and 5 bases from J, with 20 bases in between. The CDR3 has 16 residues. Germline V gene sequence: CDR1 SGHNT, CDR2 YYREEE (reference sequence).

V and J are TRBV27 and TRBJ1-5; the D gene is possibly TRBD1 (5 bases). CDR1 is MNHEY, CDR2 SMNVEV, per germline (reference sequence). The CDR3 runs 12 residues. The CDR3 loop reads CAHSRVNQPQHF. Here the CDR3 DNA reads TGTGCACATAGCAGGGTCAATCAGCCCCAGCATTTT.

This chain links TRBV4-1 with TRBJ1-5, with 8 bases fitting TRBD1. Germline lookup yields CDR1 MGHRA and CDR2 YSYEKL. This CDR3 contains 18 residues. Trimming removed 0 bases from V and 4 bases from J; junction bases left unmatched: 11. CDR3 residues: CASSQDIGRTGLNQPQHF. Here the CDR3 DNA reads TGCGCCAGCAGCCAAGACATTGGGCGGACAGGGCTAAATCAGCCCCAGCATTTT.

This chain's CDR3 is CAWNTGTGGRETQYF. In DNA form, the CDR3 reads TGTGCCTGGAATACCGGGACAGGGGGCCGAGAGACCCAGTACTTC. V usage is TRBV30 and J usage is TRBJ2-5, with 12 bases that match TRBD1. Trimming at V came to 4 bases and at J to 4 bases, leaving 7 bases not matched to a gene. This CDR3 has 15 amino acids. The germline V gene encodes CDR1 GTSNPN and CDR2 SVGIG (reference sequence).

The rearrangement joins TRBV6-5 to TRBJ2-3; D gene ambiguous. Germline loops: CDR1 MNHEY, CDR2 SVGAGI. The CDR3 runs 15 residues. V gave up 8 bases and J gave up 0 bases, with 15 bases separating them. CDR3 residues: CASREVGYSTDTQYF. The CDR3 nucleotides are TGTGCCAGCCGAGAGGTGGGTTACAGCACAGATACGCAGTATTTT.

V is TRBV30 and J is TRBJ1-5, with D maybe TRBD1 (6 bases). The CDR3 sequence is 13 residues long. Trimming took 5 bases from V and 4 from J, leaving 12 bases between them. The germline V gene encodes CDR1 GTSNPN and CDR2 SVGIG (reference sequence). CDR3 sequence reads: CAWAGQPNQPQHF. The CDR3 DNA follows: TGTGCCTGGGCCGGACAGCCTAATCAGCCCCAGCATTTT.

This clone has a count of ten or more. The chain uses TRBV7-6 and TRBJ2-2; D perhaps matches TRBD2 (5 bases). CDR1 is SGHVS and CDR2 is FNYEAQ in the germline V gene. The CDR3 runs 16 residues. V was clipped by 2 bases and J by 0 bases, with 10 bases between them. The CDR3 region has the DNA TGTGCCAGCAGCTTAAGGCCGGGGACGAACACCGGGGAGCTGTTTTTT. Its protein is CASSLRPGTNTGELFF.

This chain joins TRBV5-4 and TRBJ1-1; 10 positions match TRBD1. The CDR3 sequence is 13 residues long. Germline assignment: CDR1 SGHNT and CDR2 YYREEE (reference sequence). V dropped 1 base and J dropped 10; count of bases not matched to a gene: 4. This CDR3 is CASSLRGTGVAFF. The CDR3 coding sequence is TGTGCCAGCAGCTTGAGAGGGACAGGGGTAGCTTTCTTT.

The chain uses TRBV28 and TRBJ1-5; D ambiguous. The CDR3 is 14 residues long. CDR1 and CDR2 from the germline V gene are MDHEN and SYDVKM. With 4 bases removed from V and 4 bases from J, the gap between germline ends came to 11 bases. CDR3 nucleotides: TGTGCCAGCAGTTCACATACGGAGAATCAGCCCCAGCATTTT. Amino acid sequence: CASSSHTENQPQHF.

J is TRBJ1-1 and V is TRBV6-5; no firm D call. The CDR3 length is 14 residues. Germline values: CDR1 MNHEY, CDR2 SVGAGI. The ends were cut back, 2 bases at V and 0 bases at J, with 7 bases in the middle. The CDR3 spells CASSYQAMNTEAFF. The CDR3 DNA is TGTGCCAGCAGTTACCAGGCGATGAACACTGAAGCTTTCTTT.

J is TRBJ1-3 and V is TRBV6-5, with 8 positions matching TRBD1. V shed 2 bases, J shed 4 bases, and the junction held 7 bases outside the gene matches. Per the germline V gene, CDR1 is MNHEY and CDR2 is SVGAGI. The CDR3 runs to 16 residues. CDR3 in DNA: TGTGCCAGCAGTTACACCTGGACAGGGTCGGGAAACACCATATATTTT. Its translation is CASSYTWTGSGNTIYF.

CDR3 sequence reads: CASSDRRTGTNQPQHF. In DNA form, the CDR3 reads TGTGCCAGCAGTGACCGTCGGACAGGTACTAATCAGCCCCAGCATTTT. This chain connects TRBV6-1 to TRBJ1-5; 7 positions match TRBD1. CDR1 and CDR2 (germline): MNHNS, SASEGT. The J segment lost 4 bases and the V segment lost 3 bases, leaving 9 bases of the junction unmatched. The length of the CDR3 is 16 residues.

This clone was picked up a small number of times. The genes are TRBV3-1 (or the pseudogene TRBV3-2) and TRBJ1-1, with a tentative D call TRBD1 (5 bases). Looked up from germline, CDR1 is LGHDT and CDR2 is YNNKEL (reference sequence). Deletions cut 1 base from V and 5 bases from J, with 11 bases between. CDR3 length: 14 residues. The CDR3 nucleotides are TGTGCCAGCAGCCAAGTTTTCGGGGGAACTGAAGCTTTCTTT. Translation gives CASSQVFGGTEAFF.

This chain links TRBV4-3 with TRBJ2-7, with 8 bases aligning to TRBD1. The V and J ends lost 2 bases and 3 bases, in that order; junction bases with no gene match: 15. Germline assignment: CDR1 LGHNA and CDR2 YSLEER. The CDR3 length is 18 residues. The CDR3 sequence: CASSQPWTGLSLFYEQYF. The CDR3 DNA is TGCGCCAGCAGCCAACCGTGGACAGGGCTTAGTTTATTCTACGAGCAGTACTTC.

This chain connects TRBV19 to TRBJ1-6, with D unresolved. The CDR3 is 13 amino acids. The germline V gene encodes CDR1 LNHDA and CDR2 SQIVND (reference sequence). The germline V and J ends were trimmed by 2 bases and 8 bases, with 7 bases remaining between them. This chain's CDR3 is CASSITEDSPLHF. Written as DNA, the CDR3 is TGTGCCAGTAGTATAACAGAAGATTCACCCCTCCACTTT.